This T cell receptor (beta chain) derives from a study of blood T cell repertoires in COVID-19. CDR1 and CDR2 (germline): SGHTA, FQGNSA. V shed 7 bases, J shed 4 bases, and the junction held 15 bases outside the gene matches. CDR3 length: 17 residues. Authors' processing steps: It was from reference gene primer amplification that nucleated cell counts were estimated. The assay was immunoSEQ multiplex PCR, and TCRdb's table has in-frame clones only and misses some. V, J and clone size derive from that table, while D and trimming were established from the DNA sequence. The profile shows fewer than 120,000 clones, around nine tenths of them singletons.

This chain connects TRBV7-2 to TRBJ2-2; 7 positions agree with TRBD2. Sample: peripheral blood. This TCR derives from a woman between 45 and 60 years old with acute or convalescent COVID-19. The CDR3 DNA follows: TGTGCCAGCATCCAAGGGGTTGGGGGAGGGAGCACCGGGGAGCTGTTTTTT. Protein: CASIQGVGGGSTGELFF.